Following are 25 T cell receptor beta chains from one sample sequenced in a study of T cell changes during pregnancy in multiple sclerosis (dated by TCRdb to 2018 to 2020). The method behind the library was the immunoSEQ multiplex PCR assay. Sourced from immuneACCESS, this table was stored by TCRdb with only in-frame sequences that have V and J called. A share of the clones is absent; for the studies checked, an unresolved V gene accounts for under half, and the remainder has no known explanation. The sample table lists 60,000 to 90,000 clones, 92% of them with a count of one. 1.6% of the sample goes to the ten largest clones. Material: peripheral blood, obtained in the first trimester of pregnancy. The source of these receptors is a female donor in good health, enrolled as a control in a pregnancy study.

The chain is built from TRBV6-5 and TRBJ2-1, with 10 bases aligning to TRBD2. J lost 16 bases, V lost 8 bases, and 11 bases had no gene match. The CDR3 loop spans 12 amino acids. The germline CDR1 and CDR2 sequences are MNHEY and SVGAGI. CDR3 nucleotides: TGTGCCAGCTCCCCCCCTAGCGGGAGCAGCTTCTTC. Encoded protein: CASSPPSGSSFF.

The chain employs TRBV6-6 and TRBJ2-7; 12 nucleotides align to TRBD2. The germline CDR1 and CDR2 sequences are MNHNY and SVGAGI (reference sequence). V gave up 6 bases and J gave up 3 bases; unmatched junction bases: 3. The CDR3 is 14 residues long. The CDR3 protein is CASRTSGRFYEQYF. CDR3 DNA sequence: TGTGCCAGCAGGACTAGCGGGAGATTCTACGAGCAGTACTTC.

This chain uses TRBV18 with TRBJ2-3; 7 bases align to TRBD2. The V and J ends lost 6 bases and 2 bases, in that order; junction bases with no gene match: 11. Germline V gives CDR1 KGHSH, CDR2 LQKENI. The CDR3 runs to 16 residues. The CDR3 here is CASSPSSGKYTDTQYF. The CDR3, as DNA: TGTGCCAGCTCTCCATCTAGCGGAAAGTACACAGATACGCAGTATTTT.

The chain is built from TRBV5-1 and TRBJ1-1; D is ambiguous. Germline-derived CDR1 and CDR2 are SGHRS and YFSETQ. V gave up 5 bases and J gave up 7 bases, with 9 bases separating them. The CDR3 covers 11 residues. The CDR3 nucleotides are TGCGCCAGCAGTCAAACAGTTGAAGCTTTCTTT. Translation: CASSQTVEAFF.

The chain recombines TRBV6-5 with TRBJ1-4; TRBD1 agrees at 9 bases. The V gene's germline CDR1 is MNHEY and CDR2 SVGAGI. The CDR3 consists of 15 residues. The V segment lost 8 bases and the J segment 8 bases; nucleotides outside the gene matches: 12. CDR3 protein: CASRSWGQGNEKLFF. DNA for the CDR3: TGTGCCAGCCGTAGTTGGGGACAGGGAAACGAAAAACTGTTTTTT.

This chain joins TRBV4-1 and TRBJ2-1, with D perhaps matching TRBD2 (6 bases). CDR1 is MGHRA, CDR2 YSYEKL, per germline. V was cut by 5 bases and J by 1 base, with 12 bases left in between. The CDR3 spans 15 residues. The CDR3 bases are TGCGCCAGCAGCTTTACTAGCACTTCCTACAATGAGCAGTTCTTC. It specifies CASSFTSTSYNEQFF.

The chain links TRBV6-1 to TRBJ2-1; D perhaps matches TRBD2 (6 bases). Germline CDR1 MNHNS, CDR2 SASEGT. The V end lost 10 bases, the J end lost 15 bases, and 22 bases lay between the germline ends. The CDR3 is 12 residues long. This chain's CDR3 is CATQVGTEGRFF. CDR3 DNA: TGTGCCACCCAAGTAGGGACTGAGGGGCGGTTCTTC.

This chain uses TRBV15 with TRBJ2-7; D might be TRBD1 (6 bases). Trimming took off 4 bases at V and 1 base at J, with 11 bases between the two ends. This CDR3 has 14 residues. Germline V gives CDR1 LNHNV, CDR2 YYDKDF (reference sequence). The CDR3 DNA is TGTGCCACCAGCACGACGGACAGATCCTACGAGCAGTACTTC. It encodes CATSTTDRSYEQYF.

The chain has TRBV9 and TRBJ2-7; 12 nucleotides align to TRBD1. The CDR3 has 15 residues. V dropped 3 bases and J dropped 2; count of bases not matched to a gene: 3. Germline V gives CDR1 SGDLS, CDR2 YYNGEE. This CDR3 is CASSARDRGPYEQYF. The CDR3 DNA sequence: TGTGCCAGCAGCGCGCGGGACAGGGGGCCCTACGAGCAGTACTTC.

This chain joins TRBV14 and TRBJ2-1, with a possible D match to TRBD1 (5 bases). V gave up 1 base and J gave up 9 bases, with 10 bases separating them. Germline CDR1 and CDR2: SGHDN and FVKESK. CDR3 length: 13 residues. The DNA of the CDR3 is TGTGCCAGCAGCCAAGTCGGACAAAGTGAGCAGTTCTTC. Protein product: CASSQVGQSEQFF. Looking up the rest from reference TRBV14 and TRBJ2-1 gives the full variable domain: EAGVTQFPSHSVIEKGQTVTLRCDPISGHDNLYWYRRVMGKEIKFLLHFVKESKQDESGMPNNRFLAERTGGTYSTLKVQPAELEDSGVYFCASSQVGQSEQFFGPGTRLTVL.

This chain uses TRBV28 with TRBJ2-2; D gene uncertain. Trimming left V 2 bases short and J 0 bases short, with 7 bases between. The CDR3 spans 15 residues. The germline V gene encodes CDR1 MDHEN and CDR2 SYDVKM. In DNA form, the CDR3 reads TGTGCCAGCAGTTTAAGTTACACGAACACCGGGGAGCTGTTTTTT. It is translated as CASSLSYTNTGELFF. Combining the CDR3 with reference TRBV28 and TRBJ2-2 gives the whole variable domain DVKVTQSSRYLVKRTGEKVFLECVQDMDHENMFWYRQDPGLGLRLIYFSYDVKMKEKGDIPEGYSVSREKKERFSLILESASTNQTSMYLCASSLSYTNTGELFFGEGSRLTVL.

CDR3 protein: CASSGEGQSNQPQHF. CDR3 nucleotide sequence: TGTGCCAGCAGTGGGGAGGGGCAGAGCAATCAGCCCCAGCATTTT. This chain connects TRBV2 to TRBJ1-5; possible D gene TRBD1, 5 bases. Trimming pared 4 bases from V and 1 base from J, leaving 11 bases between. The CDR3 is 15 amino acids. The germline gives CDR1 SNHLY, CDR2 FYNNEI.

This sequence joins TRBV5-4 and TRBJ1-3; no firm D call. Between the trimmed V and J ends, which lost 10 bases and 4 bases, there was a span of 9 bases. Germline V CDR1 and CDR2: SGHNT, YYREEE (reference sequence). The CDR3 sequence is 11 residues long. The CDR3 nucleotides are TGTGCCGTCGGTTCGGGAAACACCATATATTTT. Translation gives CAVGSGNTIYF.

Only one count was recorded for this clone. The chain uses TRBV7-8 and TRBJ2-3; D gene unclear. From germline, CDR1 is SGHVS and CDR2 FQNEAQ. The CDR3 sequence is 12 residues long. V lost 3 bases to trimming and J lost 5 bases, with 6 bases between them. In nucleotides, the CDR3 is TGTGCCAGCAGCTTTAGTGAAGATACGCAGTATTTT. It encodes CASSFSEDTQYF.

The gene calls are TRBV28 and TRBJ1-5; D is possibly TRBD1 (6 bases). Germline CDR1 MDHEN, CDR2 SYDVKM. This CDR3 region has 16 residues. V was shortened by 8 bases and J by 3 bases, with 20 bases between the two germline ends. The chain's CDR3 is CASSYPRTAANQPQHF. The CDR3 region has the DNA TGTGCCAGCTCCTACCCTAGGACAGCGGCCAATCAGCCCCAGCATTTT.

This clone has only a few counts. V gene TRBV10-3 combines with J gene TRBJ2-1, with D tentatively TRBD2 (6 bases). This CDR3 region has 15 residues. Trimming left V 10 bases short and J 0 bases short, with 16 bases between. In germline, CDR1 is ENHRY, CDR2 SYGVKD. The CDR3, as DNA: TGTGCCACCGGACCCGAGACTAGCTCCTACAATGAGCAGTTCTTC. Its protein is CATGPETSSYNEQFF.

V usage is TRBV28 and J usage is TRBJ2-7, with TRBD2 as a possible D gene (6 bases). V lost 3 bases, J lost 7 bases, and 7 bases lay in between. This CDR3 is built from 11 residues. Germline CDR1 MDHEN, CDR2 SYDVKM. Written as DNA, the CDR3 is TGTGCCAGCAGTTTCCGGGGGGAGCAGTACTTC. Its protein product is CASSFRGEQYF.

V and J are TRBV2 and TRBJ1-5; D unresolved. Trimming took 7 bases from V and 2 from J, leaving 9 bases between them. The CDR3 has 13 amino acids. Per the germline V gene, CDR1 is SNHLY and CDR2 is FYNNEI. CDR3 loop: CASNGMGNQPQHF. The CDR3 DNA reads TGTGCCAGCAACGGGATGGGCAATCAGCCCCAGCATTTT.

J is TRBJ2-7 and V is TRBV4-2, with 11 bases identical to TRBD2. Germline assignment: CDR1 LGHNA and CDR2 YNFKEQ. J lost 4 bases, V lost 0 bases, and 14 bases had no gene match. The CDR3 is 19 residues long. This CDR3 reads CASSQDLRVGTSGTYEQYF. The DNA for the CDR3 is TGTGCCAGCAGCCAAGACCTTCGCGTAGGGACTAGCGGAACATACGAGCAGTACTTC.

The chain uses TRBV6-5 and TRBJ2-7; 9 nucleotides align to TRBD1. J was trimmed by 1 base and V by 2 bases; bases with no gene match: 6. CDR3 size: 16 residues. CDR1 is MNHEY, CDR2 SVGAGI, per germline. The CDR3 DNA reads TGTGCCAGCAGTTACCGGCGGGACAGGGCATCCTACGAGCAGTACTTC. It codes for CASSYRRDRASYEQYF.

The chain has TRBV9 and TRBJ2-5; 7 nucleotides line up with TRBD1. The germline gives CDR1 SGDLS, CDR2 YYNGEE. The CDR3 runs to 15 residues. V trimming: 3 bases; J trimming: 2 bases; junction bases outside the gene matches: 7. The CDR3 is CASSAGTAQQETQYF. CDR3 coding DNA: TGTGCCAGCAGCGCGGGGACAGCCCAACAAGAGACCCAGTACTTC.

The chain recombines TRBV5-1 with TRBJ1-5, with 7 bases identical to TRBD1. CDR1 and CDR2 (germline): SGHRS, YFSETQ. This CDR3 spans 15 amino acids. Unmatched junction bases numbered 2, after V lost 0 bases and J lost 2 bases. The CDR3 sequence is CASSLDTGGNQPQHF. CDR3 bases: TGCGCCAGCAGCTTGGATACAGGGGGCAATCAGCCCCAGCATTTT.

About this clone itself: At one boundary the junction diverges from the germline segment, which might be a read error. The V call is TRBV5-1, the J call TRBJ2-1; tentatively, D is TRBD1 (6 bases). The CDR3 sequence is 14 residues long. Germline V gives CDR1 SGHRS, CDR2 YFSETQ. The CDR3 DNA reads TGCGCCAGCAGCCCCCTCTTGGGGGACAAAGAGCAGTTCTTC. It encodes CASSPLLGDKEQFF.

This chain uses TRBV6-1 with TRBJ2-7; 9 positions agree with TRBD1. This CDR3 contains 16 residues. The ends lost 4 bases at V and 2 bases at J; junction bases unmatched: 9. Germline loops: CDR1 MNHNS, CDR2 SASEGT. CDR3 amino acids: CASSGRTGGIPYEQYF. The CDR3 region has the DNA TGTGCCAGCAGTGGGAGAACAGGGGGCATACCCTACGAGCAGTACTTC.

In DNA, the CDR3 is TGCGCCAGCAGCCCCCGACTAGCGGGTTCCTACGAGCAGTACTTC. Translated, it gives CASSPRLAGSYEQYF. J is TRBJ2-7 and V is TRBV4-1; 10 bases fit TRBD2. The CDR3 has 15 residues. Germline CDR1 MGHRA, CDR2 YSYEKL. The J segment lost 1 base and the V segment lost 4 bases, leaving 4 bases of the junction unmatched.